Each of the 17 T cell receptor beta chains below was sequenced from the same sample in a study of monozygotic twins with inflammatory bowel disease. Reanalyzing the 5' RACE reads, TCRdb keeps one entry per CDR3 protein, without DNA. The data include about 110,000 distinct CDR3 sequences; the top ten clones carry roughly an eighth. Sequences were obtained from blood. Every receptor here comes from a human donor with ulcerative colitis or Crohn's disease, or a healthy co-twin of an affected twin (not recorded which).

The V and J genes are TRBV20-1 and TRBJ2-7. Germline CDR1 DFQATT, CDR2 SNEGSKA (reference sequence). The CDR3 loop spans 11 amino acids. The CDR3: CSAPDFYEQYF.

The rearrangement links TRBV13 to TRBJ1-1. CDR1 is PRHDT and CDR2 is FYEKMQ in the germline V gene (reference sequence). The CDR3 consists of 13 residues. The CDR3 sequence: CASRDYLNTEAFF.

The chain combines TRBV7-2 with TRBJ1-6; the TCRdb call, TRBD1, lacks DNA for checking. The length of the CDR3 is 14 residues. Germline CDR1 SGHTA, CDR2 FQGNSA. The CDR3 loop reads CASSWTGDNSPLHF.

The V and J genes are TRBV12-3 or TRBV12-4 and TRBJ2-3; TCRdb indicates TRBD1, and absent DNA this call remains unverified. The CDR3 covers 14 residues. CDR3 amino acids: CASSPGDGPDTQYF.

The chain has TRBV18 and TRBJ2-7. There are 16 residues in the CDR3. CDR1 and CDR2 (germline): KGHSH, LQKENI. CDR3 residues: CASSPLRLAASYEQYF.

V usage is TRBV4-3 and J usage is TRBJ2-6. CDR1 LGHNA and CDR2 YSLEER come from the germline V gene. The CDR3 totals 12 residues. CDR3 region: CASSQDYNVLTF.

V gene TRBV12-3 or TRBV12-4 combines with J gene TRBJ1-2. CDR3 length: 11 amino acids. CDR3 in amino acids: CASSFGYGYTF.

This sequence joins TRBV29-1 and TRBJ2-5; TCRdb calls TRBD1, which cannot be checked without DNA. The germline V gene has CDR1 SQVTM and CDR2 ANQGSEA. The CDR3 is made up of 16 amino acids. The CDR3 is CSATTGRLGHQETQYF.

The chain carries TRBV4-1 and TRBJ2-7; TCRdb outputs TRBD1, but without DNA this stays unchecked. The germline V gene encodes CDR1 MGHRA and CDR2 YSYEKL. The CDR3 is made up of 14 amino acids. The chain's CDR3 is CASSQTGQNYEQYF.

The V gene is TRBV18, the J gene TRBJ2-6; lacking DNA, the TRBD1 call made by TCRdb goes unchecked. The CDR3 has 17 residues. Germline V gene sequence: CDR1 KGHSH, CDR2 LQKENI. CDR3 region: CASSPGQLSSGANVLTF.

CDR3 sequence: CASSLSYGQNTGELFF. V usage is TRBV12-3 or TRBV12-4 and J usage is TRBJ2-2; as DNA is missing, the TRBD1 call by TCRdb cannot be tested. CDR3 length: 16 amino acids.

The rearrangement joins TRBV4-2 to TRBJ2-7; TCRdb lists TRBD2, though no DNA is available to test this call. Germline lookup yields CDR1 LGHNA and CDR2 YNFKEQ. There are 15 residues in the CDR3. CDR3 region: CASSSGGLSAYEQYF.

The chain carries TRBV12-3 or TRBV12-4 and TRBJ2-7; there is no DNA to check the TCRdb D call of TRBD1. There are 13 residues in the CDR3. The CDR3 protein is CASRTTGIGWQYF.

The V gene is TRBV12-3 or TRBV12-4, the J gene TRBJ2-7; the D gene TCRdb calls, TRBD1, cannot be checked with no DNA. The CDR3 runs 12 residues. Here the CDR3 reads CASKRDGYEQYF.

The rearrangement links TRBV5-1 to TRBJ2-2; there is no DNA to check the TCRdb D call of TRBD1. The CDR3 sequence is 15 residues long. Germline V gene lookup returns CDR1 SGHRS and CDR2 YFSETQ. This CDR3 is CASSLWTLNTGELFF.

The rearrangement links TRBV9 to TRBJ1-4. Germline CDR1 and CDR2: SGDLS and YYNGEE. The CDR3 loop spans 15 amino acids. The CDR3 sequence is CASSISKGPNEKLFF.

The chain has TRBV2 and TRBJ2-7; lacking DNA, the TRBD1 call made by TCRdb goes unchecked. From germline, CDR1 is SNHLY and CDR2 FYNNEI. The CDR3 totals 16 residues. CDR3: CASTETTGDTPQEQYF.